Listed here are 20 T cell receptor beta chains from one sample, sequenced in a study of blood T cell repertoires in COVID-19. The data were produced by immunoSEQ multiplex PCR, yet TCRdb's version contains in-frame clones alone and is incomplete. This sample has about 63,000 clones; roughly four fifths occur once, and the top ten carry more than 10%. What was sequenced was peripheral blood. The receptors shown here come from a human donor in a cohort sampled during active COVID-19.

The chain joins TRBV5-4 to TRBJ1-5, with no clear D. V lost 4 bases and J 4 bases, leaving 15 bases between the germline ends. Germline V lookup: CDR1 SGHNT, CDR2 YYREEE (reference sequence). The CDR3 is 15 residues long. The CDR3 region is CASSRGPLTNQPQHF. The CDR3, as DNA: TGTGCCAGCAGCCGTGGGCCTTTAACAAATCAGCCCCAGCATTTT.

The V gene is TRBV5-4, the J gene TRBJ2-3, with 14 nucleotides matching TRBD2. CDR3 size: 18 residues. CDR1 and CDR2 from the germline V gene are SGHNT and YYREEE (reference sequence). V shed 2 bases and J 1 base; nucleotides not matched to a gene: 6. The CDR3 DNA is TGTGCCAGCAGCTTAGAGACTAGCGGGGGGGCCGGCACAGATACGCAGTATTTT. This translates into CASSLETSGGAGTDTQYF.

V usage is TRBV16 and J usage is TRBJ2-7; D gene uncertain. The length of the CDR3 is 12 residues. Trimming took off 0 bases at V and 2 bases at J, with 2 bases between the two ends. Germline assignment: CDR1 KGHSY and CDR2 FQNENV. CDR3 region: CASSQSTYEQYF. CDR3 sequence (DNA): TGTGCCAGCAGCCAATCCACCTACGAGCAGTACTTC. The variable domain in full, with the rest retrieved from reference TRBV16 and TRBJ2-7, is GEEVAQTPKHLVRGEGQKAKLYCAPIKGHSYVFWYQQVLKNEFKFLISFQNENVFDETGMPKERFSAKCLPNSPCSLEIQATKLEDSAVYFCASSQSTYEQYFGPGTRLTVT.

This clone has just a few counts. The CDR3 loop is CASSGARYSPLHF. CDR3 bases: TGTGCCAGCAGCGGGGCTCGGTATTCACCCCTCCACTTT. The chain employs TRBV5-6 and TRBJ1-6, with D possibly being TRBD1 (5 bases). In germline, CDR1 is SGHDT, CDR2 YYEEEE. V lost 4 bases, J lost 8 bases, and 10 bases lay in between. The CDR3 spans 13 residues. Complete variable domain (other parts from reference TRBV5-6 and TRBJ1-6): DAGVTQSPTHLIKTRGQQVTLRCSPKSGHDTVSWYQQALGQGPQFIFQYYEEEERQRGNFPDRFSGHQFPNYSSELNVNALLLGDSALYLCASSGARYSPLHFGNGTRLTVT.

The chain employs TRBV7-9 and TRBJ1-2; D may be TRBD1 (6 bases). The CDR3 has 17 residues. Germline V CDR1 and CDR2: SEHNR, FQNEAQ (reference sequence). Trimming took 5 bases from V and 1 from J, leaving 20 bases between them. DNA for the CDR3: TGTGCCAGCAGCAATTATAAGGGCCAGGGGTTTAACTATGGCTACACCTTC. This sequence encodes CASSNYKGQGFNYGYTF.

CDR3 amino acids: CATSASGGSIQYF. Here the CDR3 DNA reads TGTGCCACCAGTGCCTCGGGGGGGAGCATTCAGTACTTC. The chain employs TRBV24-1 and TRBJ2-4, with 8 bases identical to TRBD2. Germline V lookup: CDR1 KGHDR, CDR2 SFDVKD. V trimming: 5 bases; J trimming: 9 bases; junction bases outside the gene matches: 5. This CDR3 comprises 13 residues.

This chain connects TRBV18 to TRBJ2-7; D call uncertain. Deletions cut 3 bases from V and 3 bases from J, with 12 bases between. Looked up from germline, CDR1 is KGHSH and CDR2 is LQKENI. The CDR3 has 14 amino acids. Here the CDR3 DNA reads TGTGCCAGCTCACCCCAAGGAGATTACTACGAGCAGTACTTC. Translating it yields CASSPQGDYYEQYF.

This rearrangement joins TRBV30 to TRBJ1-2; 8 nucleotides match TRBD1. The germline V gene encodes CDR1 GTSNPN and CDR2 SVGIG (reference sequence). V trimming: 3 bases; J trimming: 5 bases; junction bases outside the gene matches: 11. The CDR3 length is 15 residues. CDR3 amino acids: CAWSRIGTGGYGYTF. CDR3 nucleotide sequence: TGTGCCTGGAGCCGAATTGGGACAGGAGGGTATGGCTACACCTTC.

The rearrangement uses TRBV7-9 and TRBJ2-1; 7 bases are a match to TRBD1. V shed 5 bases and J 7 bases; nucleotides not matched to a gene: 8. The germline gives CDR1 SEHNR, CDR2 FQNEAQ (reference sequence). The CDR3 contains 14 residues. The DNA for the CDR3 is TGTGCCAGCAGCCCCACTGACAGGGTTAATGAGCAGTTCTTC. Amino acid sequence: CASSPTDRVNEQFF.

The V and J genes are TRBV5-4 and TRBJ2-3, with 13 bases identical to TRBD2. V dropped 4 bases and J dropped 3; count of bases not matched to a gene: 5. Germline V gene sequence: CDR1 SGHNT, CDR2 YYREEE (reference sequence). The CDR3 loop spans 16 amino acids. CDR3 residues: CASSGGTSGTTDTQYF. CDR3 bases: TGTGCCAGCAGCGGGGGGACTAGCGGGACTACAGATACGCAGTATTTT.

In this sample, this clone turned up once. The gene calls are TRBV19 and TRBJ2-7, with D tentatively TRBD1 (6 bases). This CDR3 is built from 15 residues. Trimming stripped 6 bases from V and 0 bases from J, with 15 bases between. Germline V gives CDR1 LNHDA, CDR2 SQIVND (reference sequence). The CDR3 reads CASSDSGTTSYEQYF. CDR3 in DNA: TGTGCCAGTAGCGATTCCGGGACAACCTCCTACGAGCAGTACTTC.

The chain employs TRBV6-2 or TRBV6-3 and TRBJ2-7; D gene uncertain. CDR1 is MNHEY and CDR2 is SVGEGT in the germline V gene. This CDR3 contains 12 residues. V shed 2 bases and J shed 6 bases, with 8 bases lying between them. For the CDR3, the DNA is TGTGCCAGCAGTTACACTCCCCCCGAGCAGTACTTC. As protein: CASSYTPPEQYF.

This clone was detected only once. The chain uses TRBV27 and TRBJ1-1; tentative D call: TRBD1 (6 bases). The V gene lost 4 bases and the J gene lost 3 bases, with 15 bases spanning the gap. This CDR3 comprises 15 residues. CDR1 is MNHEY and CDR2 is SMNVEV in the germline V gene (reference sequence). The CDR3 bases are TGTGCCAGCAGTTCGGGGGAGGGGGTGGACACTGAAGCTTTCTTT. Translated: CASSSGEGVDTEAFF.

The chain couples TRBV7-8 to TRBJ1-6; a weak D match, TRBD1 (5 bases). Per the germline V gene, CDR1 is SGHVS and CDR2 is FQNEAQ. CDR3 length equals 14 residues. V was trimmed by 5 bases and J by 13 bases, leaving 18 bases between them. The CDR3 nucleotides read TGTGCCAGCAGCCCGTCAACGCAGGGTTCCCCCCTCCACTTT. Translated, it gives CASSPSTQGSPLHF.

This chain connects TRBV30 to TRBJ1-1; 9 bases map to TRBD1. Germline V gene data show CDR1 as GTSNPN and CDR2 as SVGIG (reference sequence). V lost 5 bases to trimming and J lost 5 bases; unmatched junction nucleotides: 12. This CDR3 has 15 amino acids. CDR3: CAWGAGTGLKTEAFF. The DNA of the CDR3 is TGTGCCTGGGGGGCCGGGACAGGGCTTAAGACTGAAGCTTTCTTT. Using reference TRBV30 and TRBJ1-1 for the parts outside the CDR3, the full variable domain is SQTIHQWPATLVQPVGSPLSLECTVEGTSNPNLYWYRQAAGRGLQLLFYSVGIGQISSEVPQNLSASRPQDRQFILSSKKLLLSDSGFYLCAWGAGTGLKTEAFFGQGTRLTVV.

V and J are TRBV6-1 and TRBJ1-2; D remains ambiguous. V was pared by 2 bases and J by 0 bases, with 13 bases between. CDR1 and CDR2 (germline): MNHNS, SASEGT. There are 16 residues in the CDR3. Written as DNA, the CDR3 is TGTGCCAGCAGTGAACCCAGGTGGGAGGCTAACTATGGCTACACCTTC. Its protein is CASSEPRWEANYGYTF.

This clone was counted a few times. The rearrangement uses TRBV10-1 and TRBJ2-1, with a weak D call TRBD2 (6 bases). The germline V gene encodes CDR1 WNHNN and CDR2 SYGVQD (reference sequence). The CDR3 spans 15 residues. Trimming took off 2 bases at V and 6 bases at J, with 14 bases between the two ends. The CDR3 coding sequence is TGCGCCAGCAGTGAGGGAGGGGAGAGTTCCAATGAGCAGTTCTTC. It specifies CASSEGGESSNEQFF.

The rearrangement uses TRBV14 and TRBJ1-4; TRBD1 might be the D (5 bases). Germline CDR1 SGHDN, CDR2 FVKESK. The length of the CDR3 is 13 residues. The ends were cut back, 5 bases at V and 7 bases at J, with 11 bases in the middle. The CDR3 nucleotides are TGTGCCAGCAGCGGGCAGGGCGCTGAAAAACTGTTTTTT. It is translated as CASSGQGAEKLFF.

V gene TRBV6-6 combines with J gene TRBJ1-5; D is uncertain. The CDR3 is made up of 14 amino acids. The germline gives CDR1 MNHNY, CDR2 SVGAGI (reference sequence). Trimming shortened V by 2 bases and J by 11 bases, and 16 bases separated the two germline ends. The CDR3 spells CASSYRAGVEAQHF. The CDR3 DNA follows: TGTGCCAGCAGTTACCGGGCCGGGGTGGAGGCCCAGCATTTT.

The chain combines TRBV10-2 with TRBJ1-5; 10 positions agree with TRBD1. The germline gives CDR1 WSHSY, CDR2 SAAADI. With 6 bases clipped from V and 6 bases from J, the junction kept 11 bases outside the gene matches. This CDR3 is built from 16 residues. The CDR3 nucleotides read TGCGCCAGCAGACGGGGGACAGGGGCCATTAGTCAGCCCCAGCATTTT. It yields the protein CASRRGTGAISQPQHF.